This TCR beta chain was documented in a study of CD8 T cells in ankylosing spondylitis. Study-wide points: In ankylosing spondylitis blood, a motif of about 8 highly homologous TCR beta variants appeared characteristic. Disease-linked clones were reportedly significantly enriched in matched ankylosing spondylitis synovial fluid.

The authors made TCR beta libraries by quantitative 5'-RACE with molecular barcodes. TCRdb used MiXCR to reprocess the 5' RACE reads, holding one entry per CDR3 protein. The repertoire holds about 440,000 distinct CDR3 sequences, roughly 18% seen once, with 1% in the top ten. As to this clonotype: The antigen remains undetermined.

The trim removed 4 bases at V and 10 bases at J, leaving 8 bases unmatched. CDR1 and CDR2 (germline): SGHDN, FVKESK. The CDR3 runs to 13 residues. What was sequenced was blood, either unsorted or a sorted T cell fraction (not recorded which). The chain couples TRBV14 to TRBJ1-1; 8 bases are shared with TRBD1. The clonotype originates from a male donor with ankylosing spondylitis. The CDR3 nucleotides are TGTGCCAGCAGCCTTACAGGGGGTTCCGCAGCTTTCTTT. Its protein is CASSLTGGSAAFF.